The 14 T cell receptor beta chains reported below all come from one sample, sequenced in a study of CD8 T cells in Susac syndrome. The RNA, about 0.45 to 1 ug, was put through reverse transcription using random hexamers. Each CDR3 protein is one row after TCRdb ran MiXCR on the immunoSEQ multiplex PCR reads. This sample has 240,000 or so distinct CDR3 sequences, with 90% to 96% found just once. The material sequenced was CD4+ T cells from PBMCs. The source of these receptors is a human donor with Susac syndrome.

The rearrangement links TRBV29-1 to TRBJ1-5; D is uncertain. V lost 7 bases, J lost 5 bases, and 12 bases lay in between. This CDR3 is 12 amino acids long. Germline CDR1 SQVTM, CDR2 ANQGSEA. CDR3 loop: CSGRWGDQPQHF. CDR3 DNA: TGCAGCGGAAGGTGGGGAGATCAGCCCCAGCATTTT.

The J gene is TRBJ2-1, the V gene TRBV24-1; D not resolved. The germline V and J ends were trimmed by 3 bases and 8 bases, with 16 bases remaining between them. The CDR3 has 15 amino acids. Germline V lookup: CDR1 KGHDR, CDR2 SFDVKD. As DNA, the CDR3 is TGTGCCACCAGTGATCCAGTCGTAGGGCAGGATGAGCAGTTCTTC. It codes for CATSDPVVGQDEQFF.

The rearrangement uses TRBV30 and TRBJ2-7; 8 bases align to TRBD1. This CDR3 contains 14 residues. Germline V CDR1 and CDR2: GTSNPN, SVGIG (reference sequence). With V trimmed by 4 bases and J by 3 bases, 8 bases remained unmatched. The CDR3 DNA sequence: TGTGCCTGGACCCGCGGGACAGGTTTCTACGAGCAGTACTTC. This encodes CAWTRGTGFYEQYF.

The chain has TRBV3-1 and TRBJ2-1; 16 nucleotides agree with TRBD2. The CDR3 contains 17 residues. The germline V gene has CDR1 LGHDT and CDR2 YNNKEL (reference sequence). With V trimmed by 3 bases and J by 8 bases, 7 bases remained unmatched. The CDR3 DNA follows: TGTGCCAGCAGCCACCCGGGACTAGCGGGAGGGCCCCATGAGCAGTTCTTC. It codes for CASSHPGLAGGPHEQFF.

The chain links TRBV29-1 to TRBJ1-2; no definite D call. The CDR3 is 13 residues long. Deletions cut 3 bases from V and 8 bases from J, with 16 bases between. Germline CDR1 SQVTM, CDR2 ANQGSEA. CDR3 nucleotide sequence: TGCAGCGTTGATAAGAGGCAGGAGCGGGGCTACACCTTC. Amino acid sequence: CSVDKRQERGYTF.

The J gene is TRBJ2-3, the V gene TRBV9; maybe TRBD1 (6 bases). This CDR3 has 12 amino acids. With 0 bases removed from V and 8 bases from J, the gap between germline ends came to 7 bases. Germline CDR1 SGDLS, CDR2 YYNGEE. CDR3 residues: CASSVVGGTQYF. For the CDR3, the DNA is TGTGCCAGCAGCGTAGTAGGGGGTACGCAGTATTTT.

This clonotype has only one observation. This chain uses TRBV4-2 with TRBJ2-7; D uncertain. With 0 bases removed from V and 0 bases from J, the gap between germline ends came to 9 bases. Germline V gives CDR1 LGHNA, CDR2 YNFKEQ. The CDR3 runs 15 residues. Written as DNA, the CDR3 is TGTGCCAGCAGCCAAGATGTCCAGTCCTCCTACGAGCAGTACTTC. It codes for CASSQDVQSSYEQYF.

This chain connects TRBV3-1 to TRBJ2-1, with D hard to call. Germline V gene sequence: CDR1 LGHDT, CDR2 YNNKEL (reference sequence). The CDR3 consists of 15 residues. V was clipped by 1 base and J by 12 bases, with 19 bases between them. The CDR3 region is CASSQGRPPTAMQFF. As DNA, the CDR3 is TGTGCCAGCAGCCAAGGGCGACCTCCTACAGCGATGCAGTTCTTC.

V and J are TRBV9 and TRBJ2-1; possible D gene TRBD2, 5 bases. This CDR3 spans 12 amino acids. V was cut by 4 bases and J by 7 bases, with 9 bases left in between. The germline gives CDR1 SGDLS, CDR2 YYNGEE. The chain's CDR3 is CASSITGNEQFF. The CDR3 region has the DNA TGTGCCAGCAGCATCACGGGGAATGAGCAGTTCTTC.

The rearrangement uses TRBV27 and TRBJ1-2; TRBD1 aligns across 8 bases. J gave up 7 bases and V 5 bases, and 9 bases lay outside the gene matches. Per the germline V gene, CDR1 is MNHEY and CDR2 is SMNVEV (reference sequence). CDR3 length equals 14 residues. The CDR3 spells CASSPQGAVGGYTF. The DNA for the CDR3 is TGTGCCAGCAGTCCCCAGGGGGCTGTAGGTGGCTACACCTTC.

This chain uses TRBV20-1 with TRBJ2-1, with TRBD2 identical over 8 bases. Germline CDR1 is DFQATT and CDR2 is SNEGSKA (reference sequence). The length of the CDR3 is 15 residues. V trimming: 4 bases; J trimming: 2 bases; junction bases outside the gene matches: 7. This CDR3 is CSANRAGATYNEQFF. DNA of the CDR3: TGCAGTGCTAACCGAGCGGGAGCAACCTACAATGAGCAGTTCTTC.

This chain's CDR3 is CSARDYSTSYYEQYF. The DNA of the CDR3 is TGCAGTGCTAGAGACTATTCGACTAGCTACTACGAGCAGTACTTC. V and J are TRBV20-1 and TRBJ2-7, with TRBD2 matching over 7 bases. V dropped 0 bases and J dropped 3; count of bases not matched to a gene: 8. CDR1 DFQATT and CDR2 SNEGSKA come from the germline V gene (reference sequence). This CDR3 region has 15 residues.

The V and J genes are TRBV28 and TRBJ2-2, with TRBD2 matching 10 bases. This CDR3 has 16 amino acids. The junction had 9 bases not matched to a gene; V was cut back by 7 bases and J by 4 bases. Per the germline V gene, CDR1 is MDHEN and CDR2 is SYDVKM. CDR3: CASIQSGRALTGELFF. In DNA, the CDR3 is TGTGCCAGCATCCAAAGCGGGAGGGCCCTCACCGGGGAGCTGTTTTTT.

This chain connects TRBV5-1 to TRBJ2-7, with TRBD1 as a possible D gene (5 bases). V gave up 0 bases and J gave up 7 bases, with 14 bases separating them. CDR3 size: 14 residues. Germline assignment: CDR1 SGHRS and CDR2 YFSETQ. CDR3 loop: CASSLGQGLREQYF. Written as DNA, the CDR3 is TGCGCCAGCAGCTTGGGCCAGGGTCTGAGGGAGCAGTACTTC.